The 3 T cell receptor beta chains reported below all come from one sample, sequenced in a study of blood T cells in healthy people across ages. Primers used in a second PCR of roughly 7 to 12 cycles were a sample-barcoded 5' primer and a J-beta primer mix. In TCRdb, the 5' RACE reads were re-called with MiXCR into one record per CDR3 protein. Among 1.8 million or so distinct CDR3 sequences listed, more than 35% were seen once. Sequenced: blood. The source of these receptors is a human donor in good health.

The chain uses TRBV24-1 and TRBJ1-5, with a possible D match to TRBD1 (5 bases). The germline V gene encodes CDR1 KGHDR and CDR2 SFDVKD. This CDR3 is built from 15 residues. V shed 3 bases and J shed 5 bases, with 13 bases lying between them. The CDR3 is CATSDISGSDQPQHF. Here the CDR3 DNA reads TGTGCCACCAGTGATATATCAGGGAGTGATCAGCCCCAGCATTTT.

The chain carries TRBV6-6 and TRBJ1-2; unclear D gene. CDR3 length equals 15 residues. Trimming left V 0 bases short and J 2 bases short, with 10 bases between. Per germline, CDR1 MNHNY and CDR2 SVGAGI (reference sequence). CDR3 residues: CASSYSFPGNYGYTF. Here the CDR3 DNA reads TGTGCCAGCAGTTACTCTTTTCCGGGAAACTATGGCTACACCTTC.

There are a few counts of this clonotype. V and J are TRBV12-3 or TRBV12-4 and TRBJ2-7; 10 nucleotides agree with TRBD2. The CDR3 contains 19 residues. The V gene end was trimmed by 5 bases and the J gene end by 0 bases; junction bases not matched to a gene: 16. The CDR3 protein is CASSRPPLTSGASSYEQYF. In nucleotides, the CDR3 is TGTGCCAGCAGTCGACCTCCCCTCACTAGCGGGGCCAGCTCCTACGAGCAGTACTTC.